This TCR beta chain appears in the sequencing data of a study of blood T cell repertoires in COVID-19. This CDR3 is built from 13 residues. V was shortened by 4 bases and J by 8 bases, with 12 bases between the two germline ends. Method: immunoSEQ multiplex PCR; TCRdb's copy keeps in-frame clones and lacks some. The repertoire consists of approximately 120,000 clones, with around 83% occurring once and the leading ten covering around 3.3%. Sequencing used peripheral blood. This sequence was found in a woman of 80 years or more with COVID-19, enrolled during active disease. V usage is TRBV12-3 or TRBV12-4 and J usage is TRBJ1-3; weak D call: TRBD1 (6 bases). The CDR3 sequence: CASSWGQRDTIYF. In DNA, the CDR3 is TGTGCCAGCAGTTGGGGACAAAGGGACACCATATATTTT.